The 11 T cell receptor beta chains below all came from one sample that was sequenced in a study of T cells in Graves' hyperthyroidism and ophthalmopathy. TCR beta CDR3 regions were amplified from RNA. First-round RT-PCR with HTBI primers amplified the TCR CDR3 region. TCRdb reanalysed the multiplex PCR reads using MiXCR and keeps one entry per CDR3 protein. Among more than 300,000 distinct CDR3 sequences listed, under 20% were seen once. The sequenced material came from blood. The receptors were gathered from a man between 18 and 35 years old with Graves' ophthalmopathy.

CDR3 nucleotide sequence: TGTGCCACCAGCAATAACTATGGCTACACCTTC. This encodes CATSNNYGYTF. This chain joins TRBV15 and TRBJ1-2; D not certain. The CDR3 length is 11 residues. Trimming shortened V by 4 bases and J by 1 base, and 1 base separated the two germline ends. Germline CDR1 is LNHNV and CDR2 is YYDKDF (reference sequence).

Only a few counts were recorded for this clonotype. The V call is TRBV4-1, the J call TRBJ1-2; TRBD1 might be the D (6 bases). V was pared by 2 bases and J by 2 bases, with 15 bases between. The CDR3 length is 16 residues. From germline, CDR1 is MGHRA and CDR2 YSYEKL. The CDR3 region is CASSQPGQIRNYGYTF. DNA of the CDR3: TGCGCCAGCAGCCAACCGGGACAAATTAGGAACTATGGCTACACCTTC.

The V gene is TRBV10-3, the J gene TRBJ1-5; D perhaps matches TRBD1 (5 bases). This CDR3 contains 12 residues. In germline, CDR1 is ENHRY, CDR2 SYGVKD. The germline V and J ends were trimmed by 4 bases and 5 bases, with 6 bases remaining between them. The CDR3 spells CAISGGDQPQHF. CDR3 bases: TGTGCCATCAGTGGGGGGGATCAGCCCCAGCATTTT.

Many counts were recorded for this clonotype. This chain connects TRBV5-1 to TRBJ2-3; 7 bases are a match to TRBD1. The length of the CDR3 is 16 residues. J was trimmed by 2 bases and V by 4 bases; bases with no gene match: 10. Germline values: CDR1 SGHRS, CDR2 YFSETQ. CDR3 residues: CASSPLRDSATDTQYF. The DNA for the CDR3 is TGCGCCAGCAGCCCCCTCCGGGACAGCGCCACAGATACGCAGTATTTT.

There are many counts of this clonotype. The chain joins TRBV29-1 to TRBJ2-2; 7 nucleotides align to TRBD1. The CDR3 has 14 amino acids. Germline CDR1 SQVTM, CDR2 ANQGSEA. Trimming at V came to 3 bases and at J to 5 bases, leaving 6 bases not matched to a gene. This CDR3 is CSVDWTGLTGELFF. In DNA form, the CDR3 reads TGCAGCGTTGATTGGACAGGTCTGACCGGGGAGCTGTTTTTT.

This clonotype showed up just a few times. The chain's CDR3 is CASSPAIVPNIEQYF. Here the CDR3 DNA reads TGTGCCAGCAGCCCCGCAATTGTCCCAAATATCGAGCAGTACTTC. The chain couples TRBV13 to TRBJ2-7; D is uncertain. Germline CDR1 and CDR2: PRHDT and FYEKMQ (reference sequence). V was shortened by 5 bases and J by 6 bases, with 20 bases between the two germline ends. The CDR3 is made up of 15 amino acids.

This clonotype was detected a few times. This rearrangement joins TRBV7-3 to TRBJ2-3; 7 bases fit TRBD1. Germline V gene sequence: CDR1 SGHTA, CDR2 FQGTGA. This CDR3 contains 14 residues. Trimming took 5 bases from V and 7 from J; bases not matched to a gene: 9. DNA for the CDR3: TGTGCCAGCAGCCTGGGGACAGAGCCAAATACGCAGTATTTT. It yields the protein CASSLGTEPNTQYF.

This clonotype was detected only once. A read error may account for a junction end that differs from germline. This sequence joins TRBV5-1 and TRBJ1-1; maybe TRBD1 (5 bases). This CDR3 is 16 amino acids long. Germline V CDR1 and CDR2: SGHRS, YFSETQ. This chain's CDR3 is CASSTPRDGLNTEAFF. The CDR3 nucleotides are TGTGCCAGCAGCACCCCGAGGGACGGGTTGAACACTGAAGCTTTCTTT.

A remark on this clonotype: This sequence may be a read error, since a much larger clone differs from it by one base. The rearrangement joins TRBV5-1 to TRBJ2-2; D ambiguous. This CDR3 has 14 residues. V lost 4 bases, J lost 6 bases, and 13 bases lay in between. The V gene's germline CDR1 is SGHRS and CDR2 YFSETQ. CDR3 in DNA: TGCGCCAGCAGCATCGGGCCAGGAGCCGGGGAGCTGTTTTTT. Protein: CASSIGPGAGELFF.

The table lists this clonotype with many counts. The V call is TRBV28, the J call TRBJ2-3; a weak D match, TRBD1 (6 bases). Germline V CDR1 and CDR2: MDHEN, SYDVKM. This CDR3 has 12 residues. The ends were cut back, 8 bases at V and 6 bases at J, with 12 bases in the middle. CDR3 residues: CASRVQGDTQYF. DNA for the CDR3: TGTGCCAGCCGCGTCCAGGGGGATACGCAGTATTTT.

V usage is TRBV3-1 and J usage is TRBJ2-1, with TRBD1 identical over 9 bases. Trimming cost V 6 bases and J 6 bases; bases outside gene matches: 6. The CDR3 covers 14 residues. CDR1 LGHDT and CDR2 YNNKEL come from the germline V gene (reference sequence). The CDR3 region has the DNA TGTGCCAGCAGTGGGACAGGGATGGTCAATGAGCAGTTCTTC. Protein product: CASSGTGMVNEQFF.